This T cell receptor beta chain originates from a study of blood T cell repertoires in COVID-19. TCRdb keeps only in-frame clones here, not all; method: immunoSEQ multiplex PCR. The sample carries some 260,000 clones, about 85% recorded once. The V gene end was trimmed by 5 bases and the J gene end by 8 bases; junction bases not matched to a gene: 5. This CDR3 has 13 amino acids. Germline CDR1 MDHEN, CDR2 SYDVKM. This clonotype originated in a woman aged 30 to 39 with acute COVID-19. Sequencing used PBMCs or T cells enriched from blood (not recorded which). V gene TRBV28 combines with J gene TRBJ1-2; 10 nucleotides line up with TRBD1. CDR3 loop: CASSRDRGDGYTF. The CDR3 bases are TGTGCCAGCAGTAGGGACAGGGGTGACGGCTACACCTTC.